Below are 32 T cell receptor beta chains sequenced from a single sample in a study of Graves' ophthalmopathy and Graves' hyperthyroidism. The sequenced template was RNA, covering the TCR beta CDR3 region. Second-round multiplex PCR came after a first-round RT-PCR that employed HTBI primers. TCRdb reanalysed the multiplex PCR reads using MiXCR and keeps one entry per CDR3 protein. The table records roughly 1.1 million distinct CDR3 sequences, 36% of them present only once. The sequencing sample was made of peripheral blood or thyroid tissue (not recorded which). The receptors were sampled from an adult man with Graves' hyperthyroidism.

This clonotype was seen many times. The chain is built from TRBV10-3 and TRBJ1-2; 9 nucleotides align to TRBD1. This CDR3 contains 16 residues. V lost 7 bases to trimming and J lost 8 bases; unmatched junction nucleotides: 17. CDR1 is ENHRY, CDR2 SYGVKD, per germline. CDR3 region: CAIKPGTGTKTMGYTF. Here the CDR3 DNA reads TGTGCCATCAAACCAGGGACAGGGACGAAAACTATGGGCTACACCTTC.

The chain carries TRBV4-3 and TRBJ1-2; the match to TRBD1 covers 8 bases. With 0 bases clipped from V and 4 bases from J, the junction kept 4 bases outside the gene matches. The V gene's germline CDR1 is LGHNA and CDR2 YSLEER. The CDR3 is 15 residues long. In DNA form, the CDR3 reads TGCGCCAGCAGCCAAGATTGGACAGGGACCTATGGCTACACCTTC. As protein: CASSQDWTGTYGYTF.

In its sample, this clonotype was seen many times. CDR3 bases: TGTGCCAGCATAAATCAAGGTCCCGAAGCTTTCTTT. Protein: CASINQGPEAFF. This rearrangement joins TRBV2 to TRBJ1-1; no clear D gene. Per the germline V gene, CDR1 is SNHLY and CDR2 is FYNNEI. The CDR3 is 12 amino acids. V gave up 7 bases and J gave up 8 bases, with 14 bases separating them.

The chain links TRBV9 to TRBJ2-5; D is perhaps TRBD1 (5 bases). CDR3 length: 14 residues. The V end was cut by 7 bases, the J end by 3 bases, with 16 bases between. CDR1 SGDLS and CDR2 YYNGEE come from the germline V gene. CDR3 protein: CASSPQWGEETQYF. The DNA for the CDR3 is TGTGCCAGCTCACCACAGTGGGGCGAAGAGACCCAGTACTTC.

The rearrangement links TRBV10-3 to TRBJ1-2, with TRBD1 matching over 8 bases. J was trimmed by 8 bases and V by 10 bases; bases with no gene match: 9. The CDR3 loop spans 12 amino acids. Germline values: CDR1 ENHRY, CDR2 SYGVKD. The CDR3 DNA reads as TGTGCCACCAGCCCGGGACAGGAAGGCTACACCTTC. Its protein product is CATSPGQEGYTF.

The V gene is TRBV6-6, the J gene TRBJ1-1; D is undetermined. The germline V gene has CDR1 MNHNY and CDR2 SVGAGI (reference sequence). Between the trimmed V and J ends, which lost 5 bases and 6 bases, there was a span of 22 bases. This CDR3 has 16 amino acids. The CDR3 reads CASSPARSSRKAEAFF. In DNA, the CDR3 is TGTGCCAGCAGTCCAGCAAGGTCCTCTAGGAAGGCTGAAGCTTTCTTT.

The table lists this clonotype with many counts. V usage is TRBV9 and J usage is TRBJ2-7; 8 bases map to TRBD1. The germline V gene has CDR1 SGDLS and CDR2 YYNGEE. The CDR3 is 13 amino acids. With 2 bases clipped from V and 6 bases from J, the junction kept 4 bases outside the gene matches. The CDR3 is CASSVSGGSEQYF. The CDR3 DNA reads as TGTGCCAGCAGCGTCTCAGGGGGCTCCGAGCAGTACTTC.

This clonotype was found many times. The CDR3 spells CASSLTANEQYF. DNA for the CDR3: TGTGCCAGCAGTTTAACAGCAAACGAGCAGTACTTC. This chain links TRBV12-3 or TRBV12-4 with TRBJ2-7; D is ambiguous. The germline V and J ends were trimmed by 2 bases and 5 bases, with 7 bases remaining between them. This CDR3 is 12 amino acids long.

J is TRBJ2-5 and V is TRBV5-1, with D uncertain. Germline loops: CDR1 SGHRS, CDR2 YFSETQ. This CDR3 contains 15 residues. Trimming pared 1 base from V and 2 bases from J, leaving 12 bases between. The CDR3 region has the DNA TGCGCCAGCAGCTTGTCCTTAGCTAGTCAAGAGACCCAGTACTTC. Protein product: CASSLSLASQETQYF.

The J gene is TRBJ2-3, the V gene TRBV9, with 9 bases fitting TRBD2. This CDR3 is built from 16 residues. CDR1 and CDR2 (germline): SGDLS, YYNGEE. V shed 0 bases, J shed 3 bases, and the junction held 5 bases outside the gene matches. The CDR3 spells CASSVEAGGVTDTQYF. The CDR3 region has the DNA TGTGCCAGCAGCGTAGAGGCGGGAGGGGTAACAGATACGCAGTATTTT.

V and J are TRBV6-5 and TRBJ2-7, with D perhaps matching TRBD1 or TRBD2 (6 bases each). Germline V gene lookup returns CDR1 MNHEY and CDR2 SVGAGI. The CDR3 extends over 15 amino acids. The V gene lost 5 bases and the J gene lost 5 bases, with 19 bases spanning the gap. For the CDR3, the DNA is TGTGCCAGCAGTCAGACAGGCCAGGGACTCCACGAGCAGTACTTC. The encoded protein is CASSQTGQGLHEQYF.

V is TRBV29-1 and J is TRBJ1-2; D is undetermined. Between the trimmed V and J ends, which lost 8 bases and 5 bases, there was a span of 15 bases. The CDR3 has 12 amino acids. Germline V CDR1 and CDR2: SQVTM, ANQGSEA. CDR3 protein: CSSSESPYGYTF. The CDR3 bases are TGCAGCAGTTCAGAGAGCCCGTATGGCTACACCTTC.

In its sample, this clonotype was seen many times. The chain carries TRBV10-3 and TRBJ2-7; D is possibly TRBD2 (6 bases). The V end lost 1 base, the J end lost 2 bases, and 12 bases lay between the germline ends. The CDR3 is 15 amino acids. Germline CDR1 reads ENHRY; CDR2 reads SYGVKD. The CDR3, as DNA: TGTGCCATCAGTGAGTTTTTAGGGAGGACCTACGAGCAGTACTTC. Its protein is CAISEFLGRTYEQYF.

The rearrangement uses TRBV7-6 and TRBJ2-6, with 7 bases fitting TRBD1. The CDR3 loop spans 17 amino acids. Germline trimming cut 5 bases from V and 0 bases from J; bases unmatched to any gene: 7. CDR1 is SGHVS, CDR2 FNYEAQ, per germline. CDR3 protein: CASSVGQVSSGANVLTF. The CDR3 DNA reads TGTGCCAGCAGCGTAGGACAGGTATCCTCTGGGGCCAACGTCCTGACTTTC.

This clonotype was seen many times. The chain combines TRBV20-1 with TRBJ1-5, with D unclear. The CDR3 length is 15 residues. V dropped 4 bases and J dropped 4 bases, with 17 bases sitting between them. Germline V gene sequence: CDR1 DFQATT, CDR2 SNEGSKA (reference sequence). DNA for the CDR3: TGCAGTGCTAAGAATTTAGGCACGGGGAATCAGCCCCAGCATTTT. Its translation: CSAKNLGTGNQPQHF.

This clonotype was counted only a few times. J is TRBJ2-7 and V is TRBV4-3; D gene uncertain. Per germline, CDR1 LGHNA and CDR2 YSLEER. Trimming stripped 1 base from V and 0 bases from J, with 10 bases between. The CDR3 contains 15 residues. CDR3 bases: TGCGCCAGCAGCCAAGCGGCAACAGTCTCCTACGAGCAGTACTTC. This gives the protein CASSQAATVSYEQYF.

In this sample, this clonotype turned up many times. The chain is built from TRBV10-3 and TRBJ2-7; D ambiguous. V lost 4 bases to trimming and J lost 12 bases, with 13 bases between them. The CDR3 is 11 residues long. Germline V gene sequence: CDR1 ENHRY, CDR2 SYGVKD. The CDR3 reads CAISVGTDRYF. In nucleotides, the CDR3 is TGTGCCATCAGTGTGGGTACCGATCGGTACTTC.

In its sample, this clonotype was seen many times. The rearrangement joins TRBV29-1 to TRBJ1-4; 7 positions match TRBD1. CDR3 length: 11 residues. The trim removed 8 bases at V and 8 bases at J, leaving 5 bases unmatched. Germline values: CDR1 SQVTM, CDR2 ANQGSEA. CDR3 in DNA: TGCAGCATGAAACAGGGGGAAAAACTGTTTTTT. Amino acids: CSMKQGEKLFF.

As to this clonotype: A read error may explain this, as a much larger clone is one base away. The rearrangement joins TRBV20-1 to TRBJ1-2; D unresolved. CDR3 length: 13 amino acids. From germline, CDR1 is DFQATT and CDR2 SNEGSKA (reference sequence). For the CDR3, the DNA is TGCGGTGCCGTATTAGGGACTAACTATGGCTACACCTTC. Amino acid sequence: CGAVLGTNYGYTF.

Ten or more counts support this clonotype. V gene TRBV7-9 combines with J gene TRBJ2-7, with D possibly being TRBD1 (5 bases). The CDR3 sequence is 14 residues long. Germline-derived CDR1 and CDR2 are SEHNR and FQNEAQ (reference sequence). Trimming stripped 1 base from V and 3 bases from J, with 10 bases between. CDR3 residues: CASSLGSGLYEQYF. The CDR3 DNA reads as TGTGCCAGCAGCTTAGGTTCAGGGCTCTACGAGCAGTACTTC.

The genes are TRBV20-1 and TRBJ2-2, with 8 nucleotides matching TRBD1. This CDR3 has 14 amino acids. Germline trimming cut 4 bases from V and 2 bases from J; bases unmatched to any gene: 3. Looked up from germline, CDR1 is DFQATT and CDR2 is SNEGSKA (reference sequence). CDR3 protein: CSAKGQANTGELFF. In nucleotides, the CDR3 is TGCAGTGCTAAGGGACAGGCAAACACCGGGGAGCTGTTTTTT.

This clonotype was counted only a few times. The chain carries TRBV6-5 and TRBJ1-4; 7 nucleotides agree with TRBD1. The CDR3 is 15 amino acids. The germline gives CDR1 MNHEY, CDR2 SVGAGI. V was clipped by 2 bases and J by 7 bases; unmatched bases: 7. CDR3 in amino acids: CASSYRQGRGEKLFF. The CDR3 nucleotides read TGTGCCAGCAGTTACAGACAGGGACGGGGTGAAAAACTGTTTTTT.

The V gene is TRBV29-1, the J gene TRBJ1-2; D possibly corresponds to TRBD1 (5 bases). Germline V gene data show CDR1 as SQVTM and CDR2 as ANQGSEA. This CDR3 contains 15 residues. Trimming removed 1 base at V and 6 bases at J, with 18 bases between. CDR3 nucleotides: TGCAGCGTTGAAGTAGCGGTGGGGTGGGGCGATGGCTACACCTTC. This translates into CSVEVAVGWGDGYTF.

In the case of this clonotype: Since a much larger clone is just one base distant, this may be a read error. The rearrangement links TRBV10-3 to TRBJ1-5; D uncertain. The CDR3 consists of 14 residues. In germline, CDR1 is ENHRY, CDR2 SYGVKD. This CDR3 is CASSEPTSNQPQHF. The CDR3 nucleotides read TGTGCCAGCAGTGAGCCCACGAGCAATCAGCCCCAGCATTTT.

The chain links TRBV20-1 to TRBJ1-1, with a weak D call TRBD1 (6 bases). Looked up from germline, CDR1 is DFQATT and CDR2 is SNEGSKA (reference sequence). CDR3 length equals 15 residues. The germline V and J ends were trimmed by 2 bases and 6 bases, with 19 bases remaining between them. DNA of the CDR3: TGCAGTGCTAGACCCCCGGGGGGGGGCAGCGCTGAAGCTTTCTTT. This sequence encodes CSARPPGGGSAEAFF.

This chain uses TRBV2 with TRBJ2-5; no firm D call. Germline V gene lookup returns CDR1 SNHLY and CDR2 FYNNEI. CDR3 length equals 13 residues. V was pared by 0 bases and J by 7 bases, with 9 bases between. This CDR3 reads CASSEAPLGTQYF. The CDR3 DNA is TGTGCCAGCAGTGAAGCGCCCCTTGGGACCCAGTACTTC.

The chain couples TRBV25-1 to TRBJ2-7; D ambiguous. The CDR3 sequence is 13 residues long. V shed 7 bases and J shed 6 bases, with 16 bases lying between them. Germline CDR1 and CDR2: MGHDK and SYGVNS. CDR3 in amino acids: CASNRLSPLEQYF. CDR3 sequence (DNA): TGTGCCAGCAATCGGCTCTCCCCTCTCGAGCAGTACTTC.

The rearrangement links TRBV7-9 to TRBJ2-3; 10 bases are a match to TRBD2. The CDR3 loop spans 14 amino acids. Unmatched junction bases numbered 6, after V lost 7 bases and J lost 5 bases. In germline, CDR1 is SEHNR, CDR2 FQNEAQ (reference sequence). The DNA of the CDR3 is TGTGCCAGCACCCAGCGGGGGGGCCTAGATACGCAGTATTTT. Protein sequence: CASTQRGGLDTQYF.

This clonotype was seen repeatedly, ten times or more. V gene TRBV29-1 combines with J gene TRBJ2-7; the D gene is possibly TRBD1 (7 bases). V shed 1 base and J shed 6 bases, with 16 bases lying between them. Germline CDR1 is SQVTM and CDR2 is ANQGSEA. The CDR3 totals 14 residues. The CDR3 DNA follows: TGCAGCGTTGAAGTCACAGGGGTCGGGGGCGAGCAGTACTTC. Its protein is CSVEVTGVGGEQYF.

This chain uses TRBV7-3 with TRBJ1-1; TRBD1 matches 8 bases. The V segment lost 5 bases and the J segment 5 bases; nucleotides outside the gene matches: 10. This CDR3 comprises 15 residues. Germline lookup yields CDR1 SGHTA and CDR2 FQGTGA. Here the CDR3 reads CASSESTGVGTEAFF. As DNA, the CDR3 is TGTGCCAGCAGCGAGTCGACAGGGGTTGGTACTGAAGCTTTCTTT.

The chain combines TRBV27 with TRBJ1-2, with 10 bases matching TRBD1. V was pared by 5 bases and J by 4 bases, with 10 bases of the junction left unmatched. The CDR3 totals 16 residues. Germline V gene sequence: CDR1 MNHEY, CDR2 SMNVEV (reference sequence). In nucleotides, the CDR3 is TGTGCCAGCAGTCACCGGGACAGGGGACCTCCCTATGGCTACACCTTC. Its translation is CASSHRDRGPPYGYTF.

With regard to this clonotype: The junction and the germline gene differ at one end; a read error may be behind it. The CDR3 sequence is CASSQRDIYNSPLYF. CDR3 DNA: TGTGCCAGCAGCCAAAGGGACATCTATAATTCACCCCTCTACTTT. This chain connects TRBV14 to TRBJ1-6; TRBD1 is a possible D gene (6 bases). From germline, CDR1 is SGHDN and CDR2 FVKESK. The CDR3 runs to 15 residues. Full variable domain (missing parts from reference TRBV14 and TRBJ1-6): EAGVTQFPSHSVIEKGQTVTLRCDPISGHDNLYWYRRVMGKEIKFLLHFVKESKQDESGMPNNRFLAERTGGTYSTLKVQPAELEDSGVYFCASSQRDIYNSPLYFGNGTRLTVT.